These 14 T cell receptor beta chains were all obtained from the same sample, sequenced in a study of shared clonotypes between healthy human individuals (dated by TCRdb to 2018 to 2021). The library was generated by the immunoSEQ multiplex PCR assay. TCRdb carries this immuneACCESS record with in-frame sequences only. Its versions omit some clonotypes, under half of them owing to an unresolved V gene in the studies checked, with the rest unexplained. The sample table records approximately 1.5 million clones; about 98.5% of these occur just once. Approximately 0.38% of the sample belongs to the ten largest clones. The sequenced sample consisted of naive CD4+ T cells sorted from blood. Taken with the paper, the label for cell subset or site translates to: CD45RA+ positively selected. All receptors come from a man aged 30-40 years in good health.

In its sample, this clone was seen once. This rearrangement joins TRBV4-2 to TRBJ2-2, with a tentative D call TRBD1 (5 bases). Germline V CDR1 and CDR2: LGHNA, YNFKEQ. The CDR3 runs to 19 residues. Trimming removed 0 bases from V and 6 bases from J, with 23 bases in between. CDR3 DNA: TGTGCCAGCAGCCAAGATTGGTTTGGCCAAAGGGGCCCACCCGGGGAGCTGTTTTTT. Protein product: CASSQDWFGQRGPPGELFF.

With respect to this clone: One end of the junction fails to match germline, which may point to a read error. The gene calls are TRBV7-7 and TRBJ2-2; 9 bases map to TRBD2. Germline loops: CDR1 SSHAT, CDR2 FNYEAQ (reference sequence). The length of the CDR3 is 17 residues. The CDR3 coding sequence is TGTGCTAGCAGCCCGAGATCTAGCGGGGCCAACACCGGGGAGCTGTTTTTT. It encodes CASSPRSSGANTGELFF.

The gene calls are TRBV21-1 and TRBJ2-7; the tabulated D call, TRBD2, remains unverified against the DNA. TRBV21-1 is flagged as a pseudogene. This CDR3 has 15 residues. In DNA form, the CDR3 reads TGTGCCAGCATGTTTGGAGGGAATAGCTCCTACGAGCAGTACTTC. This sequence encodes CASMFGGNSSYEQYF.

The chain links TRBV19 to TRBJ2-5; D could derive from TRBD1 or TRBD2 (5 bases each). The CDR3 sequence is 14 residues long. V lost 7 bases and J 5 bases, leaving 17 bases between the germline ends. CDR1 and CDR2 from the germline V gene are LNHDA and SQIVND (reference sequence). DNA of the CDR3: TGTGCCAGTACCGCATCAGGGACGCGCGAGACCCAGTACTTC. It encodes CASTASGTRETQYF.

The chain joins TRBV27 to TRBJ2-7; 8 nucleotides agree with TRBD2. V gave up 6 bases and J gave up 3 bases; unmatched junction bases: 10. CDR3 length: 15 residues. CDR1 and CDR2 from the germline V gene are MNHEY and SMNVEV (reference sequence). Here the CDR3 reads CASRARGSGVYEQYF. In DNA, the CDR3 is TGTGCCAGCAGAGCCCGGGGTAGCGGGGTCTACGAGCAGTACTTC.

The V and J genes are TRBV18 and TRBJ1-3; D gene unclear. Looked up from germline, CDR1 is KGHSH and CDR2 is LQKENI. The length of the CDR3 is 16 residues. V was pared by 2 bases and J by 2 bases, with 13 bases between. CDR3 loop: CASSPKVPYAGNTIYF. Here the CDR3 DNA reads TGTGCCAGCTCACCAAAAGTGCCGTACGCTGGAAACACCATATATTTT.

The V call is TRBV28, the J call TRBJ2-7, with 7 bases lining up with TRBD1. J gave up 4 bases and V 11 bases, and 14 bases lay outside the gene matches. The germline gives CDR1 MDHEN, CDR2 SYDVKM. CDR3 size: 14 residues. In DNA, the CDR3 is TGTGCCGGGGCAGGGGGAAGATTTGGGTACGAGCAGTACTTC. Amino acids: CAGAGGRFGYEQYF.

The chain is built from TRBV7-9 and TRBJ2-3; 9 nucleotides line up with TRBD1. V trimming: 8 bases; J trimming: 3 bases; junction bases outside the gene matches: 21. CDR3 length: 19 amino acids. Germline lookup yields CDR1 SEHNR and CDR2 FQNEAQ (reference sequence). CDR3 sequence (DNA): TGTGCCAGCGTACCGCCCATACACCGGACAGGGGCAAGGACAGATACGCAGTATTTT. Translation gives CASVPPIHRTGARTDTQYF.

In regard to this clone: The identical CDR3 is also encoded by other nucleotide sequences in the sample. Here the CDR3 DNA reads TGCGCCAGCAGCTTGGCGGGAGGGCCGGGGGAGCAGTACTTC. Residues: CASSLAGGPGEQYF. The chain recombines TRBV5-1 with TRBJ2-7, with TRBD2 matching over 8 bases. The CDR3 runs to 14 residues. J lost 7 bases, V lost 0 bases, and 6 bases had no gene match. The germline CDR1 and CDR2 sequences are SGHRS and YFSETQ. Full variable domain (missing parts from reference TRBV5-1 and TRBJ2-7): KAGVTQTPRYLIKTRGQQVTLSCSPISGHRSVSWYQQTPGQGLQFLFEYFSETQRNKGNFPGRFSGRQFSNSRSEMNVSTLELGDSALYLCASSLAGGPGEQYFGPGTRLTVT.

Worth noting for this clone: Different DNA sequences within this sample yield the same CDR3. The chain combines TRBV13 with TRBJ2-7; 8 bases agree with TRBD2. This CDR3 has 14 residues. V shed 3 bases, J shed 0 bases, and the junction held 1 base outside the gene matches. Germline CDR1 and CDR2: PRHDT and FYEKMQ (reference sequence). CDR3 loop: CASSFSGSSYEQYF. The CDR3 DNA reads as TGTGCCAGCAGCTTCAGCGGGAGCTCCTACGAGCAGTACTTC.

The V gene is TRBV5-1, the J gene TRBJ2-2; unclear D gene. V gave up 0 bases and J gave up 2 bases, with 5 bases separating them. CDR1 SGHRS and CDR2 YFSETQ come from the germline V gene. CDR3 length equals 14 residues. The CDR3 DNA sequence: TGCGCCAGCAGCTTGGAAAGAAACACCGGGGAGCTGTTTTTT. It is translated as CASSLERNTGELFF.

V usage is TRBV5-1 and J usage is TRBJ2-5; weak D call: TRBD2 (5 bases). The CDR3 contains 13 residues. V was shortened by 3 bases and J by 2 bases, with 8 bases between the two germline ends. CDR1 SGHRS and CDR2 YFSETQ come from the germline V gene. CDR3 sequence: CASSSRRQETQYF. The CDR3 DNA is TGCGCCAGCAGCTCAAGGAGGCAAGAGACCCAGTACTTC.

The chain couples TRBV28 to TRBJ2-1; 10 bases agree with TRBD2. Looked up from germline, CDR1 is MDHEN and CDR2 is SYDVKM. Trimming removed 6 bases from V and 3 bases from J; junction bases left unmatched: 2. This CDR3 is built from 14 residues. The DNA of the CDR3 is TGTGCCAGCAGCCTAGCGGGAGACTACAATGAGCAGTTCTTC. Its protein is CASSLAGDYNEQFF. The full variable domain, its missing parts supplied by reference TRBV28 and TRBJ2-1, is DVKVTQSSRYLVKRTGEKVFLECVQDMDHENMFWYRQDPGLGLRLIYFSYDVKMKEKGDIPEGYSVSREKKERFSLILESASTNQTSMYLCASSLAGDYNEQFFGPGTRLTVL.

V is TRBV7-8 and J is TRBJ2-1; possibly TRBD2 for D (5 bases). From germline, CDR1 is SGHVS and CDR2 FQNEAQ. V lost 1 base, J lost 4 bases, and 11 bases lay in between. The CDR3 has 15 amino acids. The CDR3: CASSLDGAAYNEQFF. The CDR3 coding sequence is TGTGCCAGCAGCTTAGATGGAGCGGCATACAATGAGCAGTTCTTC.